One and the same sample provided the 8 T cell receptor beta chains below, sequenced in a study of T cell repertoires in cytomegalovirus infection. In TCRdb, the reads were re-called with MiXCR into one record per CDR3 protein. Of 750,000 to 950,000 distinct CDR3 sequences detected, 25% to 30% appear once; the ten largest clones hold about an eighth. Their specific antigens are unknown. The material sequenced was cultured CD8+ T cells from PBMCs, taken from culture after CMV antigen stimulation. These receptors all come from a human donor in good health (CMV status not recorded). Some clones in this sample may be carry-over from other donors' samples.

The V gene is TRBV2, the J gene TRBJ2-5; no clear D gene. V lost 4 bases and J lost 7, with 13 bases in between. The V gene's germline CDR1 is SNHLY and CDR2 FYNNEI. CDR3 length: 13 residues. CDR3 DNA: TGTGCCAGCAGTGGACCTACGTCATGGACCCAGTACTTC. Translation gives CASSGPTSWTQYF.

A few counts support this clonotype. The CDR3 sequence: CASSNGPHYYGYTF. The CDR3, as DNA: TGTGCCAGTTCGAACGGCCCCCACTACTATGGCTACACCTTC. The chain combines TRBV27 with TRBJ1-2; D is unclear. V was clipped by 9 bases and J by 3 bases, with 17 bases between them. Germline values: CDR1 MNHEY, CDR2 SMNVEV (reference sequence). The CDR3 runs 14 residues.

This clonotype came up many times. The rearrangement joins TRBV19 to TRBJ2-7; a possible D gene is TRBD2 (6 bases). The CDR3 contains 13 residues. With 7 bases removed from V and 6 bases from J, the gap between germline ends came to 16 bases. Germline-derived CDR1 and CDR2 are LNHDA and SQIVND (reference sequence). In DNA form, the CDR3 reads TGTGCCAGTAAACTAGCCCCACACCGCGAGCAGTACTTC. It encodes CASKLAPHREQYF.

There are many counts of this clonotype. CDR3 protein: CASSALGQRGFEQFF. The CDR3 DNA is TGTGCCAGCAGTGCGCTGGGGCAACGGGGGTTCGAGCAGTTCTTC. The chain employs TRBV27 and TRBJ2-1; tentative D call: TRBD2 (6 bases). The germline CDR1 and CDR2 sequences are MNHEY and SMNVEV (reference sequence). Trimming took 5 bases from V and 10 from J, leaving 21 bases between them. This CDR3 spans 15 amino acids.

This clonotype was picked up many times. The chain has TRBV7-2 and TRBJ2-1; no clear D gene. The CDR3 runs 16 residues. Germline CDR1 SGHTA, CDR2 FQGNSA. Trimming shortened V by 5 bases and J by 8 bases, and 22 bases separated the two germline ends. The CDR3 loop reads CASSPNPNWPVYEQFF. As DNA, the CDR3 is TGTGCCAGCAGCCCAAATCCCAATTGGCCGGTGTATGAGCAGTTCTTC.

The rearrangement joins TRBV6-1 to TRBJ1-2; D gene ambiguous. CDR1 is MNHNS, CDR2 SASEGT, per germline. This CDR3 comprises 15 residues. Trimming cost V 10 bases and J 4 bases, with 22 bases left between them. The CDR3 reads CATLQLLEGGYGYTF. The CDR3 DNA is TGTGCCACCCTTCAACTTTTGGAGGGTGGCTATGGCTACACCTTC.

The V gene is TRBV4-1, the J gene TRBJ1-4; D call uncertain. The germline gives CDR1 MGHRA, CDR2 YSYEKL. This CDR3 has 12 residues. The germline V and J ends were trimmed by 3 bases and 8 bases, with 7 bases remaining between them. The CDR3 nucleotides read TGCGCCAGCAGCCACGGAGGGGAAAAACTGTTTTTT. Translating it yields CASSHGGEKLFF.

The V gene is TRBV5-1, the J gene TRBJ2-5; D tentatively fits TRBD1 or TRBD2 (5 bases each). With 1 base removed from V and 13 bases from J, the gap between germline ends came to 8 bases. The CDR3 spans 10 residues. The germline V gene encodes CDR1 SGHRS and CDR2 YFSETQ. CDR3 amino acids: CASSLTGPYF. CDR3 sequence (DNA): TGCGCCAGCAGCTTGACGGGGCCGTACTTC. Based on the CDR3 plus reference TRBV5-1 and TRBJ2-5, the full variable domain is KAGVTQTPRYLIKTRGQQVTLSCSPISGHRSVSWYQQTPGQGLQFLFEYFSETQRNKGNFPGRFSGRQFSNSRSEMNVSTLELGDSALYLCASSLTGPYFGPGTRLLVL.